This T cell receptor beta chain was identified during a study of T cell changes during pregnancy in multiple sclerosis. Germline V gene data show CDR1 as WNHNN and CDR2 as SYGVQD (reference sequence). The CDR3 length is 16 residues. The V gene lost 4 bases and the J gene lost 4 bases, with 16 bases spanning the gap. Profiling relied on immunoSEQ multiplex PCR, and the TCRdb table lists in-frame clones only, not all of them. The sample holds about 14,000 clones, under 90% seen once. The sample here was CD8+ T cells from peripheral blood mononuclear cells, taken after pregnancy. The TCR sequence derives from a female donor in good health, enrolled as a control in a pregnancy study. This chain links TRBV10-1 with TRBJ1-4; tentative D call: TRBD1 (5 bases). The CDR3 loop reads CASSAPSGGGNEKLFF. The CDR3, as DNA: TGCGCCAGCAGTGCCCCCAGTGGGGGAGGTAATGAAAAACTGTTTTTT.